This entry concerns a single T cell receptor (beta chain). Its antigen is unknown. This specimen belongs to a study of OX40 agonist ivuxolimab in advanced cancers. Study details: Earlier treatment with anti-PD-1, anti-PD-L1 or anti-CTLA-4 was permitted, and about 40% had received some. General study results and limits: Expanded clones were, on average, more numerous among CD8+ T cells than CD4+.

The protocol was immunoSEQ multiplex PCR, while the TCRdb copy is restricted to in-frame clones and leaves out a portion. The data show 70,000 to 80,000 clones, around 90% seen once. Trimming cost V 1 base and J 4 bases, with 16 bases left between them. CDR1 is MGHRA, CDR2 YSYEKL, per germline. The CDR3 extends over 17 amino acids. The starting material was CD4+ or CD8+ T cells sorted from blood, obtained in a trial of the OX40 agonist ivuxolimab. This chain connects TRBV4-1 to TRBJ1-4; weak D call: TRBD1 (6 bases). The source is an adult with an advanced solid tumor such as melanoma, head and neck, liver or kidney cancer. The CDR3 here is CASSQVGEGGRNEKLFF. The CDR3 DNA sequence: TGCGCCAGCAGCCAAGTGGGGGAGGGGGGGCGTAATGAAAAACTGTTTTTT.